This T cell receptor beta chain was identified during a study of CD8 T cells in Susac syndrome. In the study overall: Patients with Susac syndrome were therapy-naive, treated with corticosteroids, or treated with intravenous immunoglobulin alone when blood was collected.

Definite or probable Susac syndrome was diagnosed using recently defined diagnostic criteria. Purification of the CD8+ and CD4+ T cells relied on negative isolation, and TEMRA cells underwent FACS enrichment. The CDR3 has 15 residues. Germline CDR1 and CDR2: SGHNT and YYREEE (reference sequence). The V end was cut by 1 base, the J end by 5 bases, with 15 bases between. With random hexamers, roughly 0.45 to 1 ug RNA was reverse transcribed. Amplification of TCR beta CDR3 used immunoSEQ multiplex PCR across 54 Vbeta and 13 Jbeta. TCRdb redid the calling of the immunoSEQ multiplex PCR reads with MiXCR, one entry per CDR3 protein. The sample records approximately 83,000 distinct CDR3 sequences, approximately 93% being singletons.

The clonotype comes from a human donor with Susac syndrome. Sequencing was carried out using CD8+ T cells from PBMCs. The chain uses TRBV5-4 and TRBJ2-5; D is tentatively TRBD1 or TRBD2 (5 bases each). DNA for the CDR3: TGTGCCAGCAGCTTGAGAAGGGACCCAAGGGAGACCCAGTACTTC. This gives the protein CASSLRRDPRETQYF.